This record concerns one T cell receptor beta chain sequence. No cognate antigen has been identified for it. Within one base of it there is no much larger clone, and no base qualities were kept. The label giving this sample's treatment or condition can be read as: live attenuated yellow fever vaccine strain. At every blood-draw timepoint, two biological replicates of bulk PBMCs were collected. PBMCs were isolated from peripheral blood using a standard Ficoll-Paque protocol. TriZol was used to extract RNA from bulk PBMCs, CD4 and CD8 fractions, and dextramer-positive and dextramer-negative fractions. TCR cDNA was synthesized by 5'RACE template switching, through which a universal primer site and unique molecular identifiers were introduced. Priming of cDNA synthesis was performed from both the TCR alpha and TCR beta constant segments. Two PCR steps were used to amplify libraries, with sample barcodes and sequencing adapters being added in the second step. Sequencing of libraries was done on Illumina HiSeq 2500 (2x100 bp) or NovaSeq (2x150 bp). Concerning the study's data processing: Reads were demultiplexed and collapsed into UMI consensus sequences with MIGEC, and V(D)J alignment was performed with MiXCR. Vaccine-responding clonotypes were identified with edgeR using replicate PBMC samples, with FDR below 0.01 and a log2 fold change above 5 up to day 15 being required. Each bulk clonotype received a CD4 or CD8 identity based on whether the sequenced CD4 or CD8 repertoire contained that clonotype at higher abundance. TCRdb handled the public reads itself, with Q25 trimming in fastp and clone calling in MiXCR, and kept productive beta chains. Every entry covers one CDR3 protein and lists the most common genes and DNA from its rows. It is TCRdb's table, rather than the study itself, that gives the V and J calls and clone size. The sample has around 350,000 distinct CDR3 sequences on record, around 10% of them singletons. The ten largest clones take up around 20% of the sample.

The data were obtained in a study of T cells after yellow fever vaccination (dated by TCRdb to the late 2010s). With respect to the entire study: The SMART-Seq v4 Ultra Low Input RNA kit was used to prepare libraries from fractions with low cell numbers. To track T-cell clones before and after primary and booster YFV17D yellow fever vaccination, bulk TCR alpha and beta repertoires were sequenced longitudinally. The cohort comprised two healthy male donors, one aged 18 to 29 and one aged 30 to 40 years. Blood was collected at multiple timepoints before and after primary and secondary immunization, and bulk PBMC replicates and cell subsets were isolated.

Findings and caveats that apply to the study as a whole: Most clones expanded after primary vaccination were re-detected after the booster (approximately 96% of CD4 and more than 70% of CD8), suggesting broad memory maintenance. A small fraction of clonotypes appeared in both the CD4 and CD8 compartments, likely as a result of convergent recombination. Computational filtering was needed because FACS-sorted repertoires could contain abundant contaminating clonotypes from the bulk population. Only a couple of donors were included in the study, so the extent to which the findings can be generalized is limited. Compared with the primary T-cell response, the secondary T-cell response was weaker but faster, peaking on day 5 rather than day 15.

Counted from cysteine to phenylalanine, this CDR3 has 17 amino acids. Only CDR3 DNA is held: 51 bases, read in frame from base 1. CDR1 and CDR2 were assigned from the germline V gene (reference sequence) as SEHNR and FQNEAQ. Trimming takes 5 bases off V and 2 bases off J; junction bases not matched to a gene: 4. The receptor chain draws on TRBV7-9 and TRBJ2-2, with 14 bases matching TRBD2. This receptor was identified in a man aged 18 to 30 who received the YFV17D yellow fever vaccine. The sample here was PBMCs, taken on the day of the first yellow fever vaccination. The DNA sequence follows: TGTGCCAGCAGCCTCGGGACTAGCGGGGGAAACACCGGGGAGCTGTTTTTT. The translation is CASSLGTSGGNTGELFF.